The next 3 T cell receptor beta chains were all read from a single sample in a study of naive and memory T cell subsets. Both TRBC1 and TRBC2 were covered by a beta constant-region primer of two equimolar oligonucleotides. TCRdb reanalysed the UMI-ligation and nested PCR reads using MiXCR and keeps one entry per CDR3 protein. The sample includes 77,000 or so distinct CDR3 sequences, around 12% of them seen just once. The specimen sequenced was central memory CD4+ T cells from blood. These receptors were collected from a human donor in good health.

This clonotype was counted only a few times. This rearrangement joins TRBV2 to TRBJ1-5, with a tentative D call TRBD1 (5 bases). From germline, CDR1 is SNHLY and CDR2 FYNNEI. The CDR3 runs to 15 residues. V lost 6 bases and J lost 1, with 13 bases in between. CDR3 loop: CASSETGFSNQPQHF. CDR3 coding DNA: TGTGCCAGCAGCGAAACAGGCTTCAGCAATCAGCCCCAGCATTTT.

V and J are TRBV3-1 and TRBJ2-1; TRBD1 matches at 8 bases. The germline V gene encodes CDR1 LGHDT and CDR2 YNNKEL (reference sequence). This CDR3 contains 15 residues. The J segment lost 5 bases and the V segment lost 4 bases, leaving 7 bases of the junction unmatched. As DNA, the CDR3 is TGTGCCAGCAGCCGCCGACAGGGGAAGGACAATGAGCAGTTCTTC. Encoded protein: CASSRRQGKDNEQFF.

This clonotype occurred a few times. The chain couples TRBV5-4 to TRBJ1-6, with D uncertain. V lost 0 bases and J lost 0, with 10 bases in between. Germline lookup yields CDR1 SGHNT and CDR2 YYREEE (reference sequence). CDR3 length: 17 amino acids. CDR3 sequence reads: CASSLEGRSSYNSPLHF. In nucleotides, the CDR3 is TGTGCCAGCAGCTTGGAAGGGCGGAGCTCCTATAATTCACCCCTCCACTTT.